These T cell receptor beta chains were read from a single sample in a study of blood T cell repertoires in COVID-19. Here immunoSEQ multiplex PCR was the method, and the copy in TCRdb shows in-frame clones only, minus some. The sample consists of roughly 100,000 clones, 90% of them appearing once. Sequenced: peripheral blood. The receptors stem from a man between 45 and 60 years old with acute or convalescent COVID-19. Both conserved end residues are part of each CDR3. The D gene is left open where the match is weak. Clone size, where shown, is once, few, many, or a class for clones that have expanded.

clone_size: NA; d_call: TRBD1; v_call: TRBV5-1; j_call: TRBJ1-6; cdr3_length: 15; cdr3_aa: CASYVYRGRRSPLHF; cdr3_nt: TGCGCCAGCTACGTATACAGGGGACGTCGTTCACCCCTCCACTTT
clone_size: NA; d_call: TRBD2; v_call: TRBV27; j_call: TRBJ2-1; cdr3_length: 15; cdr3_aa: CASRSGLAGVLEQFF; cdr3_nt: TGTGCCAGCCGGTCCGGGCTAGCGGGAGTCCTGGAGCAGTTCTTC
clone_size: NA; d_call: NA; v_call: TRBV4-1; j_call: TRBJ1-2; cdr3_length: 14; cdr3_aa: CASSQPQGRYGYTF; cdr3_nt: TGCGCCAGCAGCCAACCGCAGGGTCGGTATGGCTACACCTTC
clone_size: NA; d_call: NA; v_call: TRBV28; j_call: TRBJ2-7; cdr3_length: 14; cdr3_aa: CASSAGPYVGEQYF; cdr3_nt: TGTGCCAGCAGTGCGGGCCCGTATGTCGGCGAGCAGTACTTC
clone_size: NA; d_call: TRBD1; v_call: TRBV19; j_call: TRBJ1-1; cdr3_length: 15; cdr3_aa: CASSNDRGARLEAFF; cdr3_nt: TGTGCCAGTAGTAACGACAGGGGCGCCCGTCTTGAAGCTTTCTTT
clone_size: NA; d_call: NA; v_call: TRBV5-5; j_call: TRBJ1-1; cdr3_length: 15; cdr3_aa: CASSGTQGLGTEAFF; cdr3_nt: TGTGCCAGCAGCGGTACCCAGGGTTTGGGCACTGAAGCTTTCTTT
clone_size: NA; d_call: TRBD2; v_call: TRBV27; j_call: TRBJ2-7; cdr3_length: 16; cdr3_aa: CASSPTRSGSWWEQYF; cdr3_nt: TGTGCCAGCTCTCCGACGCGTAGCGGGAGCTGGTGGGAGCAGTACTTC
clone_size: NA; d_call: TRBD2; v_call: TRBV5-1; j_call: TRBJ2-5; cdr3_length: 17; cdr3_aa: CASSLTSGRAYQETQYF; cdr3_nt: TGCGCCAGCAGCTTAACTAGCGGGAGAGCGTACCAAGAGACCCAGTACTTC
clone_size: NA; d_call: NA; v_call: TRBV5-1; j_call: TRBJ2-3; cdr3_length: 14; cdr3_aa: CASSQTVNSDTQYF; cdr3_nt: TGCGCCAGCAGCCAGACAGTTAATTCAGATACGCAGTATTTT
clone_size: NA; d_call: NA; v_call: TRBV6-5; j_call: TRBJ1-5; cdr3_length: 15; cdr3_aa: CASSSLTNSNQPQHF; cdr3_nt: TGTGCCAGCAGTTCACTTACGAATAGCAATCAGCCCCAGCATTTT
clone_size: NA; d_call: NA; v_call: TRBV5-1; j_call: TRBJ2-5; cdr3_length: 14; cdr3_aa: CASSLTTAQETQYF; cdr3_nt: TGCGCCAGCAGCTTAACGACAGCCCAAGAGACCCAGTACTTC
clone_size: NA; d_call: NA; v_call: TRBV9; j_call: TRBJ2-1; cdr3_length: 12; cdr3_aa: CASSVGLNEQFF; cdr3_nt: TGTGCCAGCAGCGTAGGTCTGAATGAGCAGTTCTTC
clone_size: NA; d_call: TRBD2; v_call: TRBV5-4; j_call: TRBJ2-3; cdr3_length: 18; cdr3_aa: CASSLTTSGSHEVDTQYF; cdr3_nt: TGTGCCAGCAGCTTGACGACTAGCGGGAGCCATGAGGTAGATACGCAGTATTTT
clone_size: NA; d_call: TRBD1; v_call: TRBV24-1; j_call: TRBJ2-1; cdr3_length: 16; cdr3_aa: CATSDPGTGGDNEQFF; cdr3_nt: TGTGCCACCAGTGATCCCGGGACAGGAGGGGACAATGAGCAGTTCTTC
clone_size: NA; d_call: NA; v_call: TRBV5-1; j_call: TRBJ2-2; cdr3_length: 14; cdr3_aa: CASSRSPDTGELFF; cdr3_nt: TGCGCCAGCAGCAGGAGTCCCGACACCGGGGAGCTGTTTTTT
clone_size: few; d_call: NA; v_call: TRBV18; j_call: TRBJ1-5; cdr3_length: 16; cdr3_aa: CASSKGLPGINQPQHF; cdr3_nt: TGTGCCAGCTCCAAGGGCCTTCCAGGGATCAATCAGCCCCAGCATTTT
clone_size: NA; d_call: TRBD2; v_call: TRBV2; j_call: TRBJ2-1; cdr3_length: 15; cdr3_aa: CASSVSGVGYNEQFF; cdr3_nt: TGTGCCAGCAGCGTCAGCGGGGTGGGGTACAATGAGCAGTTCTTC
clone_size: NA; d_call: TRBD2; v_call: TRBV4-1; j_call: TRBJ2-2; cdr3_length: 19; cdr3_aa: CASSQDGASGGSYTGELFF; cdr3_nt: TGCGCCAGCAGCCAAGATGGGGCTAGCGGGGGATCTTACACCGGGGAGCTGTTTTTT
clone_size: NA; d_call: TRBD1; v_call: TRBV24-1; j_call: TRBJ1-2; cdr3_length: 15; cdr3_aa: CATSENRGPNYGYTF; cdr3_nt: TGTGCCACCAGTGAGAACAGGGGCCCTAACTATGGCTACACCTTC
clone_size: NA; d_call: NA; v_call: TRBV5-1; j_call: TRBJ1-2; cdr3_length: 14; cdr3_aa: CASSLAGQGGGYTF; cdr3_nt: TGCGCCAGCAGCTTGGCCGGTCAGGGAGGCGGCTACACCTTC
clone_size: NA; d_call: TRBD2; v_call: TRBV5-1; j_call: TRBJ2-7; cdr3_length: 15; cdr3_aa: CASSLVLAENYEQYF; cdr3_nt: TGCGCCAGCAGCTTGGTACTAGCGGAGAACTACGAGCAGTACTTC
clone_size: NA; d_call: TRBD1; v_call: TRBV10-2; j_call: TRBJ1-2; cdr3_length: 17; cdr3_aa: CASRKPPRDREGYGYTF; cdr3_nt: TGCGCCAGCAGAAAGCCCCCCCGGGACAGGGAAGGCTATGGCTACACCTTC
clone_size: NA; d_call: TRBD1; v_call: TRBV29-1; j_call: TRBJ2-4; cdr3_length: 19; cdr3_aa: CSVRPDRGDLAGLKNIQYF; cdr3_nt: TGCAGCGTGCGCCCGGACAGGGGGGATTTAGCGGGCCTTAAAAACATTCAGTACTTC
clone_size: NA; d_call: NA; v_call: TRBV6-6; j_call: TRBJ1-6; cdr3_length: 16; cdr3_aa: CASSPRTSNGYSPLHF; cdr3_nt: TGTGCCAGCAGTCCCCGGACATCGAATGGGTATTCACCCCTCCACTTT
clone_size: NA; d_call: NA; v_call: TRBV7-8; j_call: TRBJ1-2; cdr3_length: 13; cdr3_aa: CASSVREDYGYTF; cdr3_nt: TGTGCCAGCAGCGTCCGGGAGGACTATGGCTACACCTTC
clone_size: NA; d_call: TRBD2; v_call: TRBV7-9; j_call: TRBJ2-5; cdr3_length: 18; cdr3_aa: CASSPPGLAGGAQETQYF; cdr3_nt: TGTGCCAGCAGCCCCCCGGGACTAGCGGGAGGGGCCCAAGAGACCCAGTACTTC
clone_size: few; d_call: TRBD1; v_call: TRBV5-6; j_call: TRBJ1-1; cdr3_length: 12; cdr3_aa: CASSPRGRWAFF; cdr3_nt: TGTGCCAGCAGCCCCAGGGGGCGCTGGGCTTTCTTT
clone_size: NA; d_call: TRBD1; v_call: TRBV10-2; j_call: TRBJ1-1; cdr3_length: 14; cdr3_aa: CASSETGVSTEAFF; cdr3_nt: TGCGCCAGCAGCGAGACAGGGGTATCGACTGAAGCTTTCTTT